Presented here are 11 T cell receptor beta chains from one specimen sequenced in a study of beta chain features in type 1 diabetes. Every isolated RNA sample was fully reverse transcribed, so sequencing captured expressed TCRB transcripts. Sequencing was performed with immunoSEQ multiplex PCR; in TCRdb, only in-frame clones are kept and a portion is missing. This sample has some 150,000 clones, with roughly 11% found just once. Material: central memory CD4+ T cells from blood. Source of these receptors: a man aged 18 to 30 in good health.

This sequence joins TRBV30 and TRBJ1-1; maybe TRBD1 (5 bases). Germline loops: CDR1 GTSNPN, CDR2 SVGIG (reference sequence). This CDR3 comprises 14 residues. Trimming cost V 1 base and J 4 bases, with 13 bases left between them. The CDR3 coding sequence is TGTGCCTGGAGTGGGATTCGAGGGGCCACTGAAGCTTTCTTT. Its translation: CAWSGIRGATEAFF.

This clone showed up just a few times. The chain links TRBV5-1 to TRBJ1-3, with a weak D call TRBD1 (5 bases). V lost 0 bases, J lost 0 bases, and 10 bases lay in between. CDR1 SGHRS and CDR2 YFSETQ come from the germline V gene. The CDR3 loop spans 16 amino acids. The CDR3 DNA reads TGCGCCAGCAGCTTGGCTGGGGGTTCCTCTGGAAACACCATATATTTT. Its protein is CASSLAGGSSGNTIYF.

V gene TRBV28 combines with J gene TRBJ2-5, with 10 bases matching TRBD1. V gave up 3 bases and J gave up 2 bases; unmatched junction bases: 3. Germline assignment: CDR1 MDHEN and CDR2 SYDVKM. The CDR3 extends over 15 amino acids. CDR3 residues: CASSFGGQGQETQYF. For the CDR3, the DNA is TGTGCCAGCAGTTTTGGGGGACAGGGGCAAGAGACCCAGTACTTC.

The gene calls are TRBV20-1 and TRBJ1-1; no clear D gene. This CDR3 has 10 amino acids. Germline loops: CDR1 DFQATT, CDR2 SNEGSKA (reference sequence). V was trimmed by 6 bases and J by 1 base, leaving 3 bases between them. CDR3 DNA: TGCAGTGCGACGAACACTGAAGCTTTCTTT. Translated, it gives CSATNTEAFF.

This clone has just a few counts. This chain connects TRBV29-1 to TRBJ2-2, with 10 nucleotides matching TRBD1. V was pared by 1 base and J by 4 bases, with 6 bases of the junction left unmatched. The CDR3 spans 16 residues. Germline V gene lookup returns CDR1 SQVTM and CDR2 ANQGSEA. In DNA, the CDR3 is TGCAGCGTTGAAGCCCCCGGGACAGGGGTCACCGGGGAGCTGTTTTTT. It codes for CSVEAPGTGVTGELFF.

This clone was picked up a small number of times. The genes are TRBV4-2 and TRBJ1-4; D remains ambiguous. The germline V gene has CDR1 LGHNA and CDR2 YNFKEQ. Trimming took off 7 bases at V and 4 bases at J, with 16 bases between the two ends. This CDR3 has 15 residues. The CDR3 DNA sequence: TGTGCCAGCACCCGAAGCAGGACGGTTAATGAAAAACTGTTTTTT. This sequence encodes CASTRSRTVNEKLFF.

V gene TRBV4-2 combines with J gene TRBJ2-4, with D unclear. V was clipped by 0 bases and J by 1 base, with 4 bases between them. The CDR3 contains 14 residues. The germline CDR1 and CDR2 sequences are LGHNA and YNFKEQ. The CDR3 nucleotides read TGTGCCAGCAGCCAAGATCGGGCCAAAAACATTCAGTACTTC. Translation gives CASSQDRAKNIQYF.

This clone was detected only a few times. The chain recombines TRBV7-9 with TRBJ2-6; no firm D call. Trimming removed 5 bases at V and 1 base at J, with 9 bases between. Germline-derived CDR1 and CDR2 are SEHNR and FQNEAQ (reference sequence). This CDR3 has 15 amino acids. CDR3 in DNA: TGTGCCAGCAGCCTCATTAAATCTGGGGCCAACGTCCTGACTTTC. It is translated as CASSLIKSGANVLTF.

The J gene is TRBJ2-1, the V gene TRBV5-6; 11 bases are a match to TRBD2. The CDR3 spans 17 residues. Germline trimming cut 2 bases from V and 0 bases from J; bases unmatched to any gene: 4. Germline V gene lookup returns CDR1 SGHDT and CDR2 YYEEEE. CDR3 loop: CASSLRLAGNSYNEQFF. The DNA for the CDR3 is TGTGCCAGCAGCTTACGACTAGCGGGGAACTCCTACAATGAGCAGTTCTTC.

The chain has TRBV4-2 and TRBJ1-2; D is possibly TRBD1 (6 bases). This CDR3 region has 14 residues. The V end was cut by 3 bases, the J end by 2 bases, with 10 bases between. Looked up from germline, CDR1 is LGHNA and CDR2 is YNFKEQ. For the CDR3, the DNA is TGTGCCAGCAGCCAGGAGGGGGGAAACTATGGCTACACCTTC. This translates into CASSQEGGNYGYTF.

The chain links TRBV6-1 to TRBJ2-2; tentatively, D is TRBD2 (7 bases). CDR1 MNHNS and CDR2 SASEGT come from the germline V gene. Trimming left V 5 bases short and J 2 bases short, with 12 bases between. The CDR3 extends over 15 amino acids. Here the CDR3 reads CASSSTGGNTGELFF. The CDR3 nucleotides are TGTGCCAGCAGTTCAACGGGGGGCAACACCGGGGAGCTGTTTTTT.